This TCR beta chain is drawn from a study of persistence of HIV-infected CD4 T cells. Sequencing used immunoSEQ version 4 in survey mode. TCRdb's copy holds only in-frame clones and misses some; the assay was immunoSEQ multiplex PCR. Found here are 40,000 to 45,000 clones, 80% to 95% of them singletons; the top ten hold 1.8%. V shed 6 bases and J 7 bases; nucleotides not matched to a gene: 14. The length of the CDR3 is 15 residues. Germline assignment: CDR1 SGHTA and CDR2 FQGNSA. Cells were stimulated nonspecifically with anti-CD3/anti-CD28 magnetic beads. Sorting of responding CD4+ T cells relied on upregulated CD40 ligand together with CD69. Whole-study findings and limits: Proviral oligoclonality tracked with TCR oligoclonality within the same sorted cells. Compared with CD3/CD28-stimulated cells, CMV- and Gag-responding cells showed lower TCRbeta richness.

About this clone itself: Its antigen is as yet unknown.

The sequence was obtained from an adult man with HIV who was CMV-seropositive. V gene TRBV7-2 combines with J gene TRBJ1-2; 7 nucleotides align to TRBD1. The sequencing used CD4+ T cells sorted from PBMCs after approximately 19-hour stimulation, collected from a patient who received antiretroviral therapy. The CDR3 DNA is TGTGCCAGCAGGGGTGGGACAGCTCAAGCGGGTGGCTACACCTTC. Translating it yields CASRGGTAQAGGYTF. Variable domain in full (rest from reference TRBV7-2 and TRBJ1-2): GAGVSQSPSNKVTEKGKDVELRCDPISGHTALYWYRQSLGQGLEFLIYFQGNSAPDKSGLPSDRFSAERTGGSVSTLTIQRTQQEDSAVYLCASRGGTAQAGGYTFGSGTRLTVV.